These 14 T cell receptor beta chains were all obtained from the same sample, sequenced in a study of shared clonotypes between healthy human individuals. Measured with immunoSEQ multiplex PCR; TCRdb has only the in-frame clones, and not every one. Among around 530,000 clones listed, 70% to 80% were seen once. The specimen sequenced was PBMCs. Every receptor here comes from a middle-aged woman in good health. Some clones in this sample may be carry-over from other donors' samples.

The chain has TRBV7-2 and TRBJ2-3, with D perhaps TRBD1 (6 bases). There are 14 residues in the CDR3. In germline, CDR1 is SGHTA, CDR2 FQGNSA. The V gene lost 5 bases and the J gene lost 4 bases, with 13 bases spanning the gap. CDR3 coding DNA: TGTGCCAGCAGCGCACGCAGGGGTTCAGATACGCAGTATTTT. Translated, it gives CASSARRGSDTQYF. Supplemented by reference TRBV7-2 and TRBJ2-3, the full variable domain reads GAGVSQSPSNKVTEKGKDVELRCDPISGHTALYWYRQSLGQGLEFLIYFQGNSAPDKSGLPSDRFSAERTGGSVSTLTIQRTQQEDSAVYLCASSARRGSDTQYFGPGTRLTVL.

The chain couples TRBV7-9 to TRBJ2-1, with TRBD2 matching over 8 bases. Germline CDR1 reads SEHNR; CDR2 reads FQNEAQ (reference sequence). Trimming cost V 0 bases and J 6 bases; bases outside gene matches: 4. This CDR3 region has 15 residues. CDR3 protein: CASSLAEREINEQFF. The CDR3, as DNA: TGTGCCAGCAGCTTAGCCGAGCGGGAGATCAATGAGCAGTTCTTC.

This clone has more than one count but fewer than ten. The V call is TRBV15, the J call TRBJ1-5, with D hard to call. V lost 0 bases, J lost 4 bases, and 10 bases lay in between. The germline CDR1 and CDR2 sequences are LNHNV and YYDKDF (reference sequence). The CDR3 has 15 residues. This CDR3 is CATSRDLLGNQPQHF. The DNA for the CDR3 is TGTGCCACCAGCAGAGATCTCCTGGGGAATCAGCCCCAGCATTTT.

The CDR3 protein is CASSLGKRIGETQYF. Here the CDR3 DNA reads TGTGCCAGCAGCTTAGGGAAGCGGATAGGGGAGACCCAGTACTTC. The chain carries TRBV7-9 and TRBJ2-5; TRBD2 is a possible D gene (5 bases). V shed 1 base and J shed 5 bases, with 14 bases lying between them. Germline CDR1 and CDR2: SEHNR and FQNEAQ (reference sequence). The CDR3 has 15 amino acids.

V is TRBV19 and J is TRBJ2-4; perhaps TRBD2 as D (5 bases). CDR1 is LNHDA, CDR2 SQIVND, per germline (reference sequence). The CDR3 runs to 15 residues. Trimming cost V 7 bases and J 3 bases, with 16 bases left between them. The CDR3 is CASTPQPGGKNIQYF. In DNA form, the CDR3 reads TGTGCCAGTACCCCTCAACCCGGAGGCAAAAACATTCAGTACTTC.

The chain employs TRBV19 and TRBJ1-1, with D possibly being TRBD1 (5 bases). Germline CDR1 LNHDA, CDR2 SQIVND (reference sequence). Trimming left V 2 bases short and J 7 bases short, with 14 bases between. This CDR3 contains 14 residues. The CDR3 coding sequence is TGTGCCAGTAGTATATCAGGGCCATGGATTGAAGCTTTCTTT. Protein sequence: CASSISGPWIEAFF.

V is TRBV30 and J is TRBJ1-2; a possible D gene is TRBD1 (5 bases). The CDR3 totals 11 residues. Trimming cost V 4 bases and J 8 bases, with 11 bases left between them. Germline lookup yields CDR1 GTSNPN and CDR2 SVGIG (reference sequence). CDR3 region: CAWNLGVGYTF. CDR3 sequence (DNA): TGTGCCTGGAATCTGGGGGTCGGCTACACCTTC.

J is TRBJ2-1 and V is TRBV19, with a tentative D call TRBD2 (5 bases). Trimming pared 3 bases from V and 5 bases from J, leaving 8 bases between. Germline V gives CDR1 LNHDA, CDR2 SQIVND (reference sequence). The CDR3 is 13 residues long. Written as DNA, the CDR3 is TGTGCCAGTAGTATTGCACTAGACAATGAGCAGTTCTTC. Protein: CASSIALDNEQFF.

The chain has TRBV19 and TRBJ2-7, with D perhaps given as TRBD1 or TRBD2 (5 bases each). V was shortened by 2 bases and J by 2 bases, with 13 bases between the two germline ends. CDR1 and CDR2 (germline): LNHDA, SQIVND (reference sequence). This CDR3 is built from 15 residues. The CDR3 DNA sequence: TGTGCCAGTAGTATAATCGGCAGGGACCCCTACGAGCAGTACTTC. Its protein is CASSIIGRDPYEQYF. Using reference TRBV19 and TRBJ2-7 for the parts outside the CDR3, the full variable domain is DGGITQSPKYLFRKEGQNVTLSCEQNLNHDAMYWYRQDPGQGLRLIYYSQIVNDFQKGDIAEGYSVSREKKESFPLTVTSAQKNPTAFYLCASSIIGRDPYEQYFGPGTRLTVT.

The chain couples TRBV5-1 to TRBJ2-3; D is unresolved. From germline, CDR1 is SGHRS and CDR2 YFSETQ. The length of the CDR3 is 11 residues. V was clipped by 3 bases and J by 6 bases, with 5 bases between them. The CDR3 sequence is CASSWIDTQYF. The CDR3 DNA reads TGCGCCAGCAGCTGGATCGATACGCAGTATTTT.

This chain joins TRBV7-9 and TRBJ1-1, with D uncertain. Germline V gene lookup returns CDR1 SEHNR and CDR2 FQNEAQ (reference sequence). Trimming cost V 2 bases and J 2 bases, with 6 bases left between them. The CDR3 length is 13 residues. CDR3 sequence: CASSLSANTEAFF. Here the CDR3 DNA reads TGTGCCAGCAGCTTATCAGCCAACACTGAAGCTTTCTTT. The complete variable domain, with remaining parts taken from reference TRBV7-9 and TRBJ1-1, reads DTGVSQNPRHKITKRGQNVTFRCDPISEHNRLYWYRQTLGQGPEFLTYFQNEAQLEKSRLLSDRFSAERPKGSFSTLEIQRTEQGDSAMYLCASSLSANTEAFFGQGTRLTVV.

The chain carries TRBV28 and TRBJ2-7, with 9 nucleotides matching TRBD2. Germline-derived CDR1 and CDR2 are MDHEN and SYDVKM. With V trimmed by 2 bases and J by 4 bases, 6 bases remained unmatched. The CDR3 runs 15 residues. The DNA of the CDR3 is TGTGCCAGCAGTTTAGGCGCGGGAGGGCTTTACGAGCAGTACTTC. Amino acids: CASSLGAGGLYEQYF. Full variable domain (rest looked up from reference TRBV28 and TRBJ2-7): DVKVTQSSRYLVKRTGEKVFLECVQDMDHENMFWYRQDPGLGLRLIYFSYDVKMKEKGDIPEGYSVSREKKERFSLILESASTNQTSMYLCASSLGAGGLYEQYFGPGTRLTVT.

The chain couples TRBV28 to TRBJ2-7, with 7 bases fitting TRBD1. The V segment lost 4 bases and the J segment 0 bases; nucleotides outside the gene matches: 9. The CDR3 length is 16 residues. CDR1 MDHEN and CDR2 SYDVKM come from the germline V gene. The CDR3 sequence: CASSYQGETPSYEQYF. DNA of the CDR3: TGTGCCAGCAGTTACCAGGGGGAGACCCCCTCCTACGAGCAGTACTTC.

The chain is built from TRBV14 and TRBJ2-7; 7 nucleotides match TRBD1. Losses at the gene ends were 3 bases for V and 4 bases for J; bases not matched to a gene: 12. CDR1 and CDR2 (germline): SGHDN, FVKESK. This CDR3 spans 16 amino acids. CDR3 in amino acids: CASSHQGQPRQYEQYF. In DNA form, the CDR3 reads TGTGCCAGCAGCCACCAGGGACAGCCCCGCCAATACGAGCAGTACTTC.